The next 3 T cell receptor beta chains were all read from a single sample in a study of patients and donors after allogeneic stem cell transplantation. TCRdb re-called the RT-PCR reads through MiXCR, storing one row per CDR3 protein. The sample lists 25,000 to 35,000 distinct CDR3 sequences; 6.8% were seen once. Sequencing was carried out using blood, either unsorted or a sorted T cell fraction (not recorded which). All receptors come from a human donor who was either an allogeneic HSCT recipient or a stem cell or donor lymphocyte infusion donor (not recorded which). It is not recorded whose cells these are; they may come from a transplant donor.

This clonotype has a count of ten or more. Here the CDR3 DNA reads TGTGCCAGCTCCCTTTGGGGGACAGCTAAGGAGACCCAGTACTTC. It encodes CASSLWGTAKETQYF. The chain joins TRBV27 to TRBJ2-5, with 7 bases fitting TRBD1. The CDR3 spans 15 residues. Unmatched junction bases numbered 14, after V lost 8 bases and J lost 5 bases. CDR1 and CDR2 from the germline V gene are MNHEY and SMNVEV (reference sequence).

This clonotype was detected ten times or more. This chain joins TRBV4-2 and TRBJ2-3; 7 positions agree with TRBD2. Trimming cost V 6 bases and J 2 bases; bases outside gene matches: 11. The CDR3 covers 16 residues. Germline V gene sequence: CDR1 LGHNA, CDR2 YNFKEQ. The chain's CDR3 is CASSVEGLGYTDTQYF. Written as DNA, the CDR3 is TGTGCCAGCAGTGTCGAAGGACTAGGGTACACAGATACGCAGTATTTT.

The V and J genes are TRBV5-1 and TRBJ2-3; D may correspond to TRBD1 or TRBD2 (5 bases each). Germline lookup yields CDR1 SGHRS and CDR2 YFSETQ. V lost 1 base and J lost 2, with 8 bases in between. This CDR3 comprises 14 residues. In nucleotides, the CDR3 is TGCGCCAGCAGCTTGTCGGGGCCCACAGATACGCAGTATTTT. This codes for CASSLSGPTDTQYF. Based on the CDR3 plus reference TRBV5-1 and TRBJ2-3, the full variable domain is KAGVTQTPRYLIKTRGQQVTLSCSPISGHRSVSWYQQTPGQGLQFLFEYFSETQRNKGNFPGRFSGRQFSNSRSEMNVSTLELGDSALYLCASSLSGPTDTQYFGPGTRLTVL.